Included here is one T cell receptor beta chain sequence, with context. The source of the sample is a study of shared clonotypes between healthy human individuals. Libraries were prepared by immunoSEQ multiplex PCR; TCRdb keeps only in-frame clonotypes and omits some of them. The sample has about 2.4 million clones, 80% to 95% seen once. The specimen was naive CD4+ T cells from PBMCs. Subset noted: CD45RA+ positively selected. This receptor was taken from a man aged 18 to 29 in good health. Some clones in this sample may be carry-over from other donors' samples.

The chain's CDR3 is CASSPIHRQDTGELFF. CDR3 bases: TGTGCCAGCAGCCCCATACATAGACAGGACACCGGGGAGCTGTTTTTT. This chain links TRBV7-7 with TRBJ2-2; a weak D match, TRBD1 (6 bases). This CDR3 is built from 16 residues. Trimming removed 5 bases from V and 3 bases from J, with 16 bases in between. Germline V gene sequence: CDR1 SSHAT, CDR2 FNYEAQ (reference sequence).